The sequence of this T cell receptor (beta chain) was determined in a study of blood T cells in healthy people across ages. Whole-study findings and limits: No conclusive comparison of naive versus antigen-experienced cells was possible with unsorted PBMCs.

With regard to this clonotype: The antigen remains unidentified.

For the second PCR, which ran for about 6 to 11 cycles, a sample-barcoded 5' primer and a J-beta primer mix were used. TCRdb reanalysed the 5' RACE reads using MiXCR and keeps one entry per CDR3 protein. The sample has 1.5 million to 2 million distinct CDR3 sequences, 40% to 55% seen once. In germline, CDR1 is SGDLS, CDR2 YYNGEE. The CDR3 runs 16 residues. Trimming took 4 bases from V and 5 from J, leaving 20 bases between them. This receptor was identified in a woman aged 40 to 50 in good health. The sequenced material came from blood. V and J are TRBV9 and TRBJ2-3, with D unclear. The CDR3 DNA reads TGTGCCAGCAGCCTACGTTTACTACAAGTGGGAGATACGCAGTATTTT. It is translated as CASSLRLLQVGDTQYF.